This passage covers 10 T cell receptor beta chains from one sample sequenced in a study of T cell responses to AZD1222 COVID-19 vaccine. Produced via immunoSEQ multiplex PCR; TCRdb's table is partial and in-frame only. The sample has 80,000 to 95,000 clones, about 90% seen once. The source was peripheral blood, collected on day 0 of MenACWY control vaccination. The receptors originated from an adult in good health.

This chain links TRBV7-9 with TRBJ2-3; TRBD2 matches 8 bases. V lost 3 bases and J lost 3; bases outside the gene matches: 5. From germline, CDR1 is SEHNR and CDR2 FQNEAQ (reference sequence). CDR3 length: 15 residues. The CDR3 region has the DNA TGTGCCAGCAGCTTTAGCGGGGTTGGTACAGATACGCAGTATTTT. Translated: CASSFSGVGTDTQYF. The full variable domain, with the rest looked up from reference TRBV7-9 and TRBJ2-3, is DTGVSQNPRHKITKRGQNVTFRCDPISEHNRLYWYRQTLGQGPEFLTYFQNEAQLEKSRLLSDRFSAERPKGSFSTLEIQRTEQGDSAMYLCASSFSGVGTDTQYFGPGTRLTVL.

The V call is TRBV5-1, the J call TRBJ2-5, with D possibly matching TRBD1 (7 bases). The germline V and J ends were trimmed by 0 bases and 5 bases, with 11 bases remaining between them. Germline V gives CDR1 SGHRS, CDR2 YFSETQ. CDR3 size: 14 residues. CDR3 amino acids: CASSLESGGETQYF. DNA of the CDR3: TGCGCCAGCAGCTTGGAGTCAGGGGGGGAGACCCAGTACTTC.

The chain couples TRBV5-4 to TRBJ2-3; no reliable D call. V lost 4 bases and J lost 4, with 7 bases in between. CDR1 and CDR2 (germline): SGHNT, YYREEE (reference sequence). This CDR3 has 12 amino acids. CDR3 nucleotide sequence: TGTGCCAGCAGCGCTATCCCAGATACGCAGTATTTT. Its translation: CASSAIPDTQYF. The variable domain in full, completed from reference TRBV5-4 and TRBJ2-3, reads ETGVTQSPTHLIKTRGQQVTLRCSSQSGHNTVSWYQQALGQGPQFIFQYYREEENGRGNFPPRFSGLQFPNYSSELNVNALELDDSALYLCASSAIPDTQYFGPGTRLTVL.

This chain links TRBV30 with TRBJ1-2, with 8 nucleotides matching TRBD1. Germline CDR1 is GTSNPN and CDR2 is SVGIG (reference sequence). CDR3 length equals 12 residues. V was clipped by 2 bases and J by 9 bases; unmatched bases: 5. CDR3 region: CAWSPGQGRYTF. DNA for the CDR3: TGTGCCTGGAGTCCCGGACAGGGACGCTACACCTTC.

Here the CDR3 DNA reads TGTGCCAGCAGTTTAGCCTCTCGGGAAAAACTGTTTTTT. Translated: CASSLASREKLFF. The chain is built from TRBV27 and TRBJ1-4; D remains unclear. The CDR3 loop spans 13 amino acids. The germline gives CDR1 MNHEY, CDR2 SMNVEV (reference sequence). V gave up 2 bases and J gave up 8 bases, with 9 bases separating them.

The chain combines TRBV27 with TRBJ2-1; D is unclear. The V gene's germline CDR1 is MNHEY and CDR2 SMNVEV (reference sequence). The CDR3 spans 15 residues. V was pared by 0 bases and J by 0 bases, with 6 bases between. CDR3 sequence (DNA): TGTGCCAGCAGTTTATCGGGGAACTCCTACAATGAGCAGTTCTTC. Translated, it gives CASSLSGNSYNEQFF.

The chain uses TRBV6-2 or TRBV6-3 and TRBJ1-2; 8 nucleotides align to TRBD1. CDR1 and CDR2 (germline): MNHEY, SVGEGT. The CDR3 contains 15 residues. Unmatched junction bases numbered 9, after V lost 5 bases and J lost 4 bases. CDR3 sequence (DNA): TGTGCCAGCAGTGGCCCCGGGACAGGTTTCTATGGCTACACCTTC. It translates to CASSGPGTGFYGYTF.

This sequence joins TRBV9 and TRBJ2-3; the D gene could be TRBD1 or TRBD2 (6 bases each). The CDR3 runs to 17 residues. In germline, CDR1 is SGDLS, CDR2 YYNGEE. Trimming shortened V by 4 bases and J by 5 bases, and 23 bases separated the two germline ends. The CDR3 is CASSPPWGRGSVDTQYF. The CDR3 DNA follows: TGTGCCAGCAGCCCCCCGTGGGGGCGGGGATCGGTAGATACGCAGTATTTT. The complete variable domain, with remaining parts taken from reference TRBV9 and TRBJ2-3, reads DSGVTQTPKHLITATGQRVTLRCSPRSGDLSVYWYQQSLDQGLQFLIQYYNGEERAKGNILERFSAQQFPDLHSELNLSSLELGDSALYFCASSPPWGRGSVDTQYFGPGTRLTVL.

The chain recombines TRBV12-3 or TRBV12-4 with TRBJ1-1; tentatively, D is TRBD1 (5 bases). This CDR3 region has 13 residues. Trimming stripped 7 bases from V and 1 base from J, with 10 bases between. This CDR3 reads CASNIDRNTEAFF. The CDR3 DNA is TGTGCCAGCAACATTGACAGGAACACTGAAGCTTTCTTT.

V usage is TRBV5-1 and J usage is TRBJ2-5; TRBD2 agrees at 8 bases. The germline gives CDR1 SGHRS, CDR2 YFSETQ. CDR3 length: 14 amino acids. The J segment lost 2 bases and the V segment lost 5 bases, leaving 5 bases of the junction unmatched. CDR3 protein: CASRGSGEQETQYF. The CDR3 coding sequence is TGCGCCAGCAGGGGTAGCGGGGAGCAAGAGACCCAGTACTTC.